This T cell receptor (beta chain) stems from a study of technical replicates of blood from several donors. Some clones are missing from TCRdb's copy, which holds only in-frame ones; the method was immunoSEQ multiplex PCR. This repertoire shows 14,000 or so clones, about four fifths found once; its top ten account for about a tenth. Unmatched junction bases numbered 5, after V lost 4 bases and J lost 4 bases. Germline assignment: CDR1 SNHLY and CDR2 FYNNEI. The CDR3 runs to 15 residues. The specimen was PBMCs. The J gene is TRBJ2-2, the V gene TRBV2, with 8 bases matching TRBD1. The sequence came from a human donor in good health. CDR3 residues: CASSVGQGGTGELFF. The CDR3 DNA is TGTGCCAGCAGTGTTGGACAGGGTGGCACCGGGGAGCTGTTTTTT.